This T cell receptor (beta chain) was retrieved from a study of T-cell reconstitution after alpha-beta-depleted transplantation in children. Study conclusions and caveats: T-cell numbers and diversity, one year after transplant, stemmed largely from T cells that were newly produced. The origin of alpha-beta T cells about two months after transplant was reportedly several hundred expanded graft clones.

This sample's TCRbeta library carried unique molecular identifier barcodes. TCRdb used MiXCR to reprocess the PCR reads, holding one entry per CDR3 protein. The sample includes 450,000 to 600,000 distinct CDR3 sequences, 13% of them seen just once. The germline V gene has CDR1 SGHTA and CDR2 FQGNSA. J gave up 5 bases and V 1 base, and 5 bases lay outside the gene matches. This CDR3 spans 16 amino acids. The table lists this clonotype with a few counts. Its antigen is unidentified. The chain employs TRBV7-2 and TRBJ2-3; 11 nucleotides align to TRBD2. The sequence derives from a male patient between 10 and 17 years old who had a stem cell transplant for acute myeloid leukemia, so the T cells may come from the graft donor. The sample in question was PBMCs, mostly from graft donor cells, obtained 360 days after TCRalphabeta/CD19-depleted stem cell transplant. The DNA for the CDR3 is TGTGCCAGCAGCTTAGGGTGGCTAGCGGGAGGAGATACGCAGTATTTT. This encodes CASSLGWLAGGDTQYF. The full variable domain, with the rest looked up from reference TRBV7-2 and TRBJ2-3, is GAGVSQSPSNKVTEKGKDVELRCDPISGHTALYWYRQSLGQGLEFLIYFQGNSAPDKSGLPSDRFSAERTGGSVSTLTIQRTQQEDSAVYLCASSLGWLAGGDTQYFGPGTRLTVL.